This T cell receptor beta chain derives from a study of blood T cell repertoires in COVID-19. Whole-study context: Sites in the United States, Italy and Spain provided acute and convalescent COVID-19 samples. Sources were T cells, B-cell-depleted T cells, or PBMCs; the material itself was cDNA or gDNA.

Source study methods: Cell counts per sample came from amplifying reference gene primers. This table comes from immunoSEQ multiplex PCR, and its TCRdb copy is limited to in-frame clones, with some not included. The V and J calls and the clone size are those of that table, but D and trimming were determined from the DNA. In the table there are around 230,000 clones, 80% to 90% of which are singletons. This CDR3 region has 14 residues. CDR1 and CDR2 (germline): MGHDK, SYGVNS. V was cut by 3 bases and J by 6 bases, with 9 bases left in between. The source is a man in his forties or fifties who had recovered from COVID-19. The chain carries TRBV25-1 and TRBJ1-6; TRBD1 might be the D (5 bases). What was sequenced was peripheral blood. The CDR3 here is CASSDDSTNSPLHF. The CDR3 DNA reads TGTGCCAGCAGTGATGACAGTACTAATTCACCCCTCCACTTT.